One and the same sample provided the 4 T cell receptor beta chains below, sequenced in a study of T cells in Graves' hyperthyroidism and ophthalmopathy. The investigators amplified TCR beta CDR3 regions from RNA transcripts. The TCR CDR3 first-round RT-PCR relied on the HTBI primer set. Each CDR3 protein is one row after TCRdb ran MiXCR on the multiplex PCR reads. In the table there are hundreds of thousands of distinct CDR3 sequences, less than 15% of which are singletons. Sequenced input: blood. Every receptor here comes from a woman in her forties with Graves' hyperthyroidism.

This clonotype was seen at least ten times. The gene calls are TRBV5-1 and TRBJ2-7, with D perhaps TRBD1 or TRBD2 (6 bases each). CDR3 size: 16 residues. Looked up from germline, CDR1 is SGHRS and CDR2 is YFSETQ. V dropped 2 bases and J dropped 7 bases, with 22 bases sitting between them. CDR3 loop: CASSFNSAGVRGEQYF. The CDR3, as DNA: TGCGCCAGCAGCTTCAATTCGGCAGGGGTACGGGGGGAGCAGTACTTC. Drawing the rest from reference TRBV5-1 and TRBJ2-7, the complete variable domain is KAGVTQTPRYLIKTRGQQVTLSCSPISGHRSVSWYQQTPGQGLQFLFEYFSETQRNKGNFPGRFSGRQFSNSRSEMNVSTLELGDSALYLCASSFNSAGVRGEQYFGPGTRLTVT.

This clonotype has ten or more counts. This chain uses TRBV20-1 with TRBJ2-7; 8 nucleotides line up with TRBD2. There are 17 residues in the CDR3. Germline-derived CDR1 and CDR2 are DFQATT and SNEGSKA (reference sequence). V was clipped by 2 bases and J by 9 bases; unmatched bases: 21. CDR3 region: CSARTYGRSGSKDGQYF. For the CDR3, the DNA is TGCAGTGCTAGAACCTACGGGAGAAGCGGGAGTAAGGACGGGCAGTACTTC.

This clonotype was counted at least ten times. V is TRBV20-1 and J is TRBJ2-3; perhaps D is TRBD1 or TRBD2 (5 bases each). Germline V gene data show CDR1 as DFQATT and CDR2 as SNEGSKA (reference sequence). V lost 5 bases, J lost 2 bases, and 17 bases lay in between. The CDR3 sequence is 15 residues long. CDR3 loop: CSAPTPGPITDTQYF. DNA for the CDR3: TGCAGTGCTCCTACTCCGGGACCGATCACAGATACGCAGTATTTT.

This clonotype was recorded at least ten times. The V gene is TRBV20-1, the J gene TRBJ1-5; D perhaps matches TRBD1 (5 bases). This CDR3 is built from 14 residues. Germline V gives CDR1 DFQATT, CDR2 SNEGSKA (reference sequence). The germline V and J ends were trimmed by 6 bases and 2 bases, with 14 bases remaining between them. The CDR3 DNA is TGCAGTGCGGGGGTAGGGCACGGCAATCAGCCCCAGCATTTT. This encodes CSAGVGHGNQPQHF.